This TCR beta chain was sequenced in a study of identical twins. The study, taken as a whole, reports: Memory repertoires lacked the insertion deficit that abundant cord blood beta clonotypes showed.

This CDR3 region has 15 residues. Trimming removed 1 base from V and 6 bases from J; junction bases left unmatched: 4. Per germline, CDR1 SGHDT and CDR2 YYEEEE. Template switching created a universal primer site, and the cDNA included unique molecular identifiers. TCRdb reanalysed the 5' RACE reads using MiXCR and keeps one entry per CDR3 protein. The sample shows about 500,000 distinct CDR3 sequences, approximately 14% of them seen only once. This clonotype occurred a few times. Its specificity is not known. This sample was also put to use in a study of yellow fever vaccine responses in identical twins.

This receptor was obtained from a young woman in good health. The V and J genes are TRBV5-6 and TRBJ2-2, with 9 bases matching TRBD2. Input material: CD4+ T cells sorted from blood. The CDR3 nucleotides are TGTGCCAGCAGCTTGTATAGCGGGGGCCCCGGGGAGCTGTTTTTT. Translation: CASSLYSGGPGELFF.